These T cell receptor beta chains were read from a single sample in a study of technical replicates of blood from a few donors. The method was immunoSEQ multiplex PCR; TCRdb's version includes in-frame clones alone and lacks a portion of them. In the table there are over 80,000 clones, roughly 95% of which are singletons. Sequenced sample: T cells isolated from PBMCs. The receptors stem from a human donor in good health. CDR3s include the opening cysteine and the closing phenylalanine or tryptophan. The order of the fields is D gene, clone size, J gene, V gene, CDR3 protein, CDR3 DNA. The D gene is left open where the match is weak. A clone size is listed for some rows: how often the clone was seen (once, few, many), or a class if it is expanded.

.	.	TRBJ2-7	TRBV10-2	CASRSPGYEQYF	TGCGCCAGCCGGAGCCCCGGGTACGAGCAGTACTTC
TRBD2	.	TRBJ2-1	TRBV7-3	CASSLLAGKNEQFF	TGTGCCAGCAGCTTACTAGCGGGAAAGAATGAGCAGTTCTTC
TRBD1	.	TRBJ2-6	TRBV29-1	CSVIPGGSRAGANVLTF	TGCAGCGTTATACCAGGGGGAAGTCGGGCTGGGGCCAACGTCCTGACTTTC
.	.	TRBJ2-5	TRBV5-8	CASSSIDSKETQYF	TGTGCCAGCAGCTCTATCGACAGTAAAGAGACCCAGTACTTC
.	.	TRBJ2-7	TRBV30	CAWSVSSYEQYF	TGTGCCTGGAGTGTCAGCTCCTACGAGCAGTACTTC
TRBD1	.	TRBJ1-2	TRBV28	CASIQGYGYTF	TGTGCCTCCATACAGGGGTATGGCTACACCTTC
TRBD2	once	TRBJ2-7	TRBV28	CASSLVSGKWEQYF	TGTGCCAGCAGTTTGGTGAGCGGGAAGTGGGAGCAGTACTTC
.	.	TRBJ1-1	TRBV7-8	CASSSGSGEGAFF	TGTGCCAGCAGCTCCGGTTCAGGGGAAGGTGCTTTCTTT
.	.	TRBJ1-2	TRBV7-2	CASSLSPASSYGYTF	TGTGCCAGCAGCTTAAGCCCAGCTAGTAGCTATGGCTACACCTTC
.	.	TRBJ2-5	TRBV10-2	CASSESLEGEELGTQYF	TGCGCCAGCAGTGAGTCGCTTGAGGGCGAGGAGCTTGGGACCCAGTACTTC
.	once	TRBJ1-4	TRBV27	CASSQEWGLGEKLFF	TGTGCCAGCAGCCAGGAATGGGGCCTAGGTGAAAAACTGTTTTTT
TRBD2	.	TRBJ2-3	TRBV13	CATTGDYAQSTDTQYF	TGTGCCACTACGGGGGACTATGCTCAAAGCACAGATACGCAGTATTTT
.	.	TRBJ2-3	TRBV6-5	CASSRTGTDTQYF	TGTGCCAGCAGTAGAACAGGGACAGATACGCAGTATTTT
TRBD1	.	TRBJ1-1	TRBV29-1	CSVDWTGGMNTEAFF	TGCAGCGTTGATTGGACAGGGGGCATGAACACTGAAGCTTTCTTT
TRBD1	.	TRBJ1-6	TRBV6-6	CASSIDRVNSPLHF	TGTGCCAGCAGTATCGACAGGGTTAATTCACCCCTCCACTTT
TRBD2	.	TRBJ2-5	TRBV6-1	CASIPSGQETQYF	TGTGCCAGCATCCCTAGCGGACAAGAGACCCAGTACTTC
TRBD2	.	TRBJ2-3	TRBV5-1	CASSLEGLAWLDTQYF	TGCGCCAGCAGCTTGGAGGGACTAGCCTGGCTAGATACGCAGTATTTT
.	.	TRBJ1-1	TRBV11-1	CASSLVSRPNTEAFF	TGTGCCAGCAGCTTAGTATCCAGGCCGAACACTGAAGCTTTCTTT
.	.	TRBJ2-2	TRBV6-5	CASKGVGELFF	TGTGCCAGCAAGGGGGTCGGGGAGCTGTTTTTT
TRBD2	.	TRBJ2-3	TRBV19	CASSIRTSIDTQYF	TGTGCCAGTAGTATTCGGACTAGTATCGATACGCAGTATTTT
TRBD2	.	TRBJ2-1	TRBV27	CASSLELAGERNEQFF	TGTGCCAGCAGTTTGGAACTAGCGGGAGAGCGCAATGAGCAGTTCTTC
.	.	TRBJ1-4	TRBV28	CASSFSGGEKLFF	TGTGCCAGCAGTTTTTCAGGTGGTGAAAAACTGTTTTTT
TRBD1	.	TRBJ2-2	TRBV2	CASAGQGNTGELFF	TGTGCCAGCGCGGGACAGGGGAACACCGGGGAGCTGTTTTTT
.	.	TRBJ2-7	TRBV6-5	CASARLGPSYEQYF	TGTGCCAGCGCCCGACTGGGTCCCTCCTACGAGCAGTACTTC
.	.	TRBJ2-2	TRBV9	CASTRMAGELFF	TGTGCCAGCACTAGGATGGCCGGGGAGCTGTTTTTT
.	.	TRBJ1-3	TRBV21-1	CASSRDRDRAAASGNTIYF	TGTGCCAGCAGCCGAGACAGGGATAGGGCGGCGGCCTCTGGAAACACCATATATTTT
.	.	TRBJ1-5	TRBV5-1	CASSLGVLSPNQPQHF	TGCGCCAGCAGCTTGGGAGTCCTTTCCCCAAATCAGCCCCAGCATTTT
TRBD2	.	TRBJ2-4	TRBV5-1	CASSQAGDWAKNIQYF	TGCGCCAGCAGCCAGGCGGGGGATTGGGCCAAAAACATTCAGTACTTC
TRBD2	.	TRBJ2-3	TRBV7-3	CASSRTGLAVTDTQYF	TGTGCCAGCAGCCGTACGGGACTAGCGGTCACAGATACGCAGTATTTT
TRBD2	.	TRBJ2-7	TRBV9	CASSVYLSGNEQYF	TGTGCCAGCAGCGTATATCTTAGCGGGAATGAGCAGTACTTC